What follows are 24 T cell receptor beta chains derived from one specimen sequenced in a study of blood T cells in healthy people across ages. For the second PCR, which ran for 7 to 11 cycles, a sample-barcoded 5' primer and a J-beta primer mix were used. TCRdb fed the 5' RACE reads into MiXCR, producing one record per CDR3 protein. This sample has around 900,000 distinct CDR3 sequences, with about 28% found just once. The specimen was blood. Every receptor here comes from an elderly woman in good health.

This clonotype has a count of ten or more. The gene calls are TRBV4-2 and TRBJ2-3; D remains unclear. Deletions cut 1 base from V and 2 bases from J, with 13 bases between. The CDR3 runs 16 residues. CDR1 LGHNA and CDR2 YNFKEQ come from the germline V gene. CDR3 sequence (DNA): TGTGCCAGCAGCCAAGGGGTATGGGGTACCACAGATACGCAGTATTTT. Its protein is CASSQGVWGTTDTQYF.

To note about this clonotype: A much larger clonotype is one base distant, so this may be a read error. This CDR3 is CASSSWEGAGSIQYF. The CDR3, as DNA: TGTGCCAGCAGCTCCTGGGAAGGGGCGGGGAGCATTCAGTACTTC. The chain joins TRBV7-9 to TRBJ2-4, with TRBD2 as a possible D gene (6 bases). V was cut by 4 bases and J by 9 bases, with 19 bases left in between. The V gene's germline CDR1 is SEHNR and CDR2 FQNEAQ (reference sequence). This CDR3 is 15 amino acids long.

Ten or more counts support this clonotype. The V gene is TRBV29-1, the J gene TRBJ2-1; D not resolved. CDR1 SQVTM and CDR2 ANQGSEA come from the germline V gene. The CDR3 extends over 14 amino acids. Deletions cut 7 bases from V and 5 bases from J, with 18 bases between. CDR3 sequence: CSGIRLTLHNEQFF. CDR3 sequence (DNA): TGCAGCGGTATCCGCCTGACTCTTCACAATGAGCAGTTCTTC.

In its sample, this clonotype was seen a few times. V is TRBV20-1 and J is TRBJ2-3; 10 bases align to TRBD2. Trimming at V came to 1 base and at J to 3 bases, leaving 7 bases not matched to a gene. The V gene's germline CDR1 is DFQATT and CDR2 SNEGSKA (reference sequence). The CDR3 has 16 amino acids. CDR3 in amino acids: CSARGLAGARTDTQYF. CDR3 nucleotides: TGCAGTGCTAGAGGGCTAGCGGGGGCCAGGACAGATACGCAGTATTTT.

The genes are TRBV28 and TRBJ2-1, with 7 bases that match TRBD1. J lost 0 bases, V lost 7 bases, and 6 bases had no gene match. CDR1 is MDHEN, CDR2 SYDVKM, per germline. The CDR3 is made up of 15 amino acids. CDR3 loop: CASIQGGTSYNEQFF. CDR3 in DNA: TGTGCCAGCATTCAAGGGGGCACCTCCTACAATGAGCAGTTCTTC.

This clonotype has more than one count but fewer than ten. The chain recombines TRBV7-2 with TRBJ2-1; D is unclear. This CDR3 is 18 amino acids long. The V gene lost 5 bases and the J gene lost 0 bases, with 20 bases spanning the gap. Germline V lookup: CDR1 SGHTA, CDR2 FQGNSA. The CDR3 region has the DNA TGTGCCAGCAGCCCGACGGCTCGGGCGCGCGTCTCCTACAATGAGCAGTTCTTC. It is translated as CASSPTARARVSYNEQFF.

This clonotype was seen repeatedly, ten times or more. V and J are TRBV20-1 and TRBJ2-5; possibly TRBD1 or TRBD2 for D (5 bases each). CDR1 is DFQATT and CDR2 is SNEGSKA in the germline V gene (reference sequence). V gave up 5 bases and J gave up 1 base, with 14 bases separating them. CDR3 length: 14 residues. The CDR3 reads CSAVGPHLQETQYF. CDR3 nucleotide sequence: TGCAGTGCTGTGGGACCCCATCTCCAAGAGACCCAGTACTTC.

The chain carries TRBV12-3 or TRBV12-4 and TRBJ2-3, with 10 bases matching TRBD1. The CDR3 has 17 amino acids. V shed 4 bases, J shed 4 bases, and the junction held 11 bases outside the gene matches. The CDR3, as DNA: TGTGCCAGCAGTTCCCCTTTAGAGACAGGGGGCGCAGATACGCAGTATTTT. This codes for CASSSPLETGGADTQYF.

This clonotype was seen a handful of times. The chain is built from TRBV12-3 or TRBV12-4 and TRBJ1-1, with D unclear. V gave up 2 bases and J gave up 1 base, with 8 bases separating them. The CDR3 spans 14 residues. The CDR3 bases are TGTGCCAGCAGTTTAACACAGAAGAACACTGAAGCTTTCTTT. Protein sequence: CASSLTQKNTEAFF.

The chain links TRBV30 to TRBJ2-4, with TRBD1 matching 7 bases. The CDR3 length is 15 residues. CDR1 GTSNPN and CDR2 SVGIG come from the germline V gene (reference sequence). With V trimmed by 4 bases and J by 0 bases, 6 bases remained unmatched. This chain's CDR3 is CAWTDRSLAKNIQYF. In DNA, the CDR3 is TGTGCCTGGACGGACAGGTCCTTAGCCAAAAACATTCAGTACTTC. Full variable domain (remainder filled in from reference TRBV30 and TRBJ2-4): SQTIHQWPATLVQPVGSPLSLECTVEGTSNPNLYWYRQAAGRGLQLLFYSVGIGQISSEVPQNLSASRPQDRQFILSSKKLLLSDSGFYLCAWTDRSLAKNIQYFGAGTRLSVL.

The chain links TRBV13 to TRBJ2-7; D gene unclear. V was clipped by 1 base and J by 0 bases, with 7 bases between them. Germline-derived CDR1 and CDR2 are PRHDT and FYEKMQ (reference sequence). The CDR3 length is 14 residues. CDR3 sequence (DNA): TGTGCCAGCAGCTTAGTTAGGCTCTCCTACGAGCAGTACTTC. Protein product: CASSLVRLSYEQYF.

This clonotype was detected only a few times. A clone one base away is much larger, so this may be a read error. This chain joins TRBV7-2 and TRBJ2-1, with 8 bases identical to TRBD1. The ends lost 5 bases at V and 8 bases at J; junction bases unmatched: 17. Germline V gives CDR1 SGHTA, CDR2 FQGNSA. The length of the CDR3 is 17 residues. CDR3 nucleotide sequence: TGTGCCAGCAGCACTACAGGGGGAGCGGGCCGCGGGGATGAGCAGTTCTTC. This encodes CASSTTGGAGRGDEQFF.

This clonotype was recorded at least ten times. The CDR3 DNA sequence: TGTGCCATCCAAGCTAACTATGGCTACACCTTC. It yields the protein CAIQANYGYTF. V usage is TRBV12-3 or TRBV12-4 and J usage is TRBJ1-2; D call uncertain. V lost 10 bases to trimming and J lost 0 bases, with 6 bases between them. The CDR3 is made up of 11 amino acids.

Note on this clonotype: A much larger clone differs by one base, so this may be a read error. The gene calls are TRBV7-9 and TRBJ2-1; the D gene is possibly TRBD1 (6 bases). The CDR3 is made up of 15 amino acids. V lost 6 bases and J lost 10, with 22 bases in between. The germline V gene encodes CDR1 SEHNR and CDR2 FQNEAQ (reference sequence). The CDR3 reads CASSFDRKRAYEQFF. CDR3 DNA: TGTGCCAGCAGTTTCGACAGGAAAAGGGCCTACGAGCAGTTCTTC.

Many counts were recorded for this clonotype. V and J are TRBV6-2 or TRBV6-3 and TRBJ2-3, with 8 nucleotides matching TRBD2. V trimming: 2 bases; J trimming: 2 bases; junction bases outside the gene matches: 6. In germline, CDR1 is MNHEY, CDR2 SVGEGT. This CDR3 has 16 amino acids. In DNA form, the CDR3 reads TGTGCCAGCAGTTACAGAAGCGGGGGTACCACAGATACGCAGTATTTT. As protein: CASSYRSGGTTDTQYF.

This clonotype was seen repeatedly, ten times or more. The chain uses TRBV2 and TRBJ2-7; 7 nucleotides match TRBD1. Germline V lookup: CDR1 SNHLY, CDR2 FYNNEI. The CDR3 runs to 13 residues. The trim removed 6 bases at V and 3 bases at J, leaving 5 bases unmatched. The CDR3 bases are TGTGCCAGCAGATCGGGACAGCTCTACGAGCAGTACTTC. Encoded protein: CASRSGQLYEQYF. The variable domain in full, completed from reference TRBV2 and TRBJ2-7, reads EPEVTQTPSHQVTQMGQEVILRCVPISNHLYFYWYRQILGQKVEFLVSFYNNEISEKSEIFDDQFSVERPDGSNFTLKIRSTKLEDSAMYFCASRSGQLYEQYFGPGTRLTVT.

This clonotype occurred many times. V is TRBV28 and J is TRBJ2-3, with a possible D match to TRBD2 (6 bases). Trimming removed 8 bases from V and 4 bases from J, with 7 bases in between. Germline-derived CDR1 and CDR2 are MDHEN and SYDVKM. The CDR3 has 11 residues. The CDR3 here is CASGGPDTQYF. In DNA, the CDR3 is TGTGCCAGCGGAGGGCCAGATACGCAGTATTTT.

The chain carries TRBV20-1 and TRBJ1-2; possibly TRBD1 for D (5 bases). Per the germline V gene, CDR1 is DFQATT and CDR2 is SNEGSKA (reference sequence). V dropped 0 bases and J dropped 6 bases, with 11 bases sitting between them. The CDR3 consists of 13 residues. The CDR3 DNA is TGCAGTGCTAGAGATGATTCGGGACATGGCTACACCTTC. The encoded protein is CSARDDSGHGYTF.

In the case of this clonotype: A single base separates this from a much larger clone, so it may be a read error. The CDR3 loop is CARSPAFSVDTQYF. The DNA of the CDR3 is TGTGCCCGCAGCCCAGCTTTTTCCGTAGATACGCAGTATTTT. V is TRBV13 and J is TRBJ2-3; D call uncertain. In germline, CDR1 is PRHDT, CDR2 FYEKMQ (reference sequence). The CDR3 is 14 residues long.

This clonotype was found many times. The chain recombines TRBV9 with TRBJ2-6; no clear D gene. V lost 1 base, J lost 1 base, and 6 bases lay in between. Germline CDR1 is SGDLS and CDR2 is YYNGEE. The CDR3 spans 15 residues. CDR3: CASSVYRSGANVLTF. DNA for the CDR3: TGTGCCAGCAGCGTATATCGGTCTGGGGCCAACGTCCTGACTTTC.

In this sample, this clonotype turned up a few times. DNA of the CDR3: TGTGCCAGTAGTATAATGTCGGCGGGGGGTTTCAATGAGCAGTTCTTC. Translated: CASSIMSAGGFNEQFF. The chain joins TRBV19 to TRBJ2-1; 8 bases agree with TRBD2. The CDR3 has 16 amino acids. The germline V gene encodes CDR1 LNHDA and CDR2 SQIVND (reference sequence). The junction had 9 bases not matched to a gene; V was cut back by 2 bases and J by 6 bases.

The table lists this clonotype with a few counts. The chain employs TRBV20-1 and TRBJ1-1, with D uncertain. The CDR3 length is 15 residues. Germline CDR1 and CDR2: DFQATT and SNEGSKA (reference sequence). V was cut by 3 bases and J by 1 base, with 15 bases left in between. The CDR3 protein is CSARDRQGENTEAFF. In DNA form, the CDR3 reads TGCAGTGCTAGGGACCGCCAAGGTGAGAACACTGAAGCTTTCTTT.

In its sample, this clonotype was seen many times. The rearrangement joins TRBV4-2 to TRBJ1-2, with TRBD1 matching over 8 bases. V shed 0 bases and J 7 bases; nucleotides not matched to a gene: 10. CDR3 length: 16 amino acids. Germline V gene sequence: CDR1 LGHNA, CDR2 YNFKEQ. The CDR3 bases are TGTGCCAGCAGCCAAGAAGGGCAGGGGGCTTCGAGTGGCTACACCTTC. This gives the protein CASSQEGQGASSGYTF.

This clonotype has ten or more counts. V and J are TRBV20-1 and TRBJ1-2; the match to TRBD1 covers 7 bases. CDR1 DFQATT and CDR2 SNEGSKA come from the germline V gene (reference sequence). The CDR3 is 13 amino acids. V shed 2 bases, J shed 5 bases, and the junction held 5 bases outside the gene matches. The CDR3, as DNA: TGCAGTGCTAGACAGGGGGAGGGGTATGGCTACACCTTC. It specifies CSARQGEGYGYTF.